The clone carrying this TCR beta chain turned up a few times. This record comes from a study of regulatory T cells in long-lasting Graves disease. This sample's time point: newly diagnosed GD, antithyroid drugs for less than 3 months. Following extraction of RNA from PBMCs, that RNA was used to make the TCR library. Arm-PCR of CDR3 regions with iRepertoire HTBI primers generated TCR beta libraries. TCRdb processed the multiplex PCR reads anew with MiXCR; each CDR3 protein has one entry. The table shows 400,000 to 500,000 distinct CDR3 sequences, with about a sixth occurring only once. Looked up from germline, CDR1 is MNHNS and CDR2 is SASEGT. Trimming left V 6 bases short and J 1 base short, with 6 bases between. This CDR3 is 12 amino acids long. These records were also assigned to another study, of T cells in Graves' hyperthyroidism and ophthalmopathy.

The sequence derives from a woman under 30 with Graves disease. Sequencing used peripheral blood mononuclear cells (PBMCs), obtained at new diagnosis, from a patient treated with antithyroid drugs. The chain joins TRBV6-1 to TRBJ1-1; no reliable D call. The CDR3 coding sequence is TGTGCCAGCAGATGGACGAACACTGAAGCTTTCTTT. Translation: CASRWTNTEAFF.